This T cell receptor (beta chain) was recovered during a study of T cell changes during pregnancy in multiple sclerosis. Method: immunoSEQ multiplex PCR; TCRdb's copy keeps in-frame clones and lacks some. Here the sample spans tens of thousands of clones, approximately 92% being singletons. Germline assignment: CDR1 LGHNA and CDR2 YNFKEQ. The CDR3 covers 12 residues. V was cut by 1 base and J by 5 bases, with 3 bases left in between. The V call is TRBV4-2, the J call TRBJ2-1; no clear D. Sequencing was performed on peripheral blood. This TCR came from a female donor with multiple sclerosis, enrolled in a pregnancy study. The chain's CDR3 is CASSQGNNEQFF. DNA of the CDR3: TGTGCCAGCAGCCAAGGTAACAATGAGCAGTTCTTC.